These 8 T cell receptor beta chains were all obtained from the same sample, sequenced in a study of cytomegalovirus exposure and HLA in healthy donors. Amplification used 60 Vbeta primers and 13 Jbeta primers. The assay was immunoSEQ multiplex PCR, and TCRdb's table has in-frame clones only and misses some. Of under 120,000 clones listed, around 80% were seen once; the top ten hold 5.2%. The sample consisted of PBMCs. These TCRs come from a female donor in good health and CMV-seropositive.

The V and J genes are TRBV30 and TRBJ2-3; 7 positions match TRBD1. This CDR3 has 14 amino acids. Germline V lookup: CDR1 GTSNPN, CDR2 SVGIG (reference sequence). V dropped 4 bases and J dropped 0; count of bases not matched to a gene: 4. CDR3 amino acids: CAWTGGLSTDTQYF. The CDR3 nucleotides read TGTGCCTGGACAGGGGGATTAAGCACAGATACGCAGTATTTT.

V gene TRBV5-1 combines with J gene TRBJ2-5; 12 bases are shared with TRBD2. CDR1 and CDR2 (germline): SGHRS, YFSETQ. The CDR3 loop spans 16 amino acids. The junction had 7 bases not matched to a gene; V was cut back by 0 bases and J by 7 bases. This CDR3 reads CASSLGLAGAGGTQYF. The CDR3 DNA reads as TGCGCCAGCAGCTTGGGACTAGCGGGGGCAGGAGGGACCCAGTACTTC. Supplemented by reference TRBV5-1 and TRBJ2-5, the full variable domain reads KAGVTQTPRYLIKTRGQQVTLSCSPISGHRSVSWYQQTPGQGLQFLFEYFSETQRNKGNFPGRFSGRQFSNSRSEMNVSTLELGDSALYLCASSLGLAGAGGTQYFGPGTRLLVL.

The V and J genes are TRBV9 and TRBJ1-2; unclear D gene. The CDR3 totals 15 residues. Trimming stripped 0 bases from V and 0 bases from J, with 9 bases between. From germline, CDR1 is SGDLS and CDR2 YYNGEE. CDR3 sequence reads: CASSVDLVSNYGYTF. The CDR3, as DNA: TGTGCCAGCAGCGTAGATCTAGTTTCTAACTATGGCTACACCTTC.

The CDR3 loop is CASGTVSYNEQFF. In nucleotides, the CDR3 is TGTGCCAGCGGGACTGTCTCCTACAATGAGCAGTTCTTC. The genes are TRBV19 and TRBJ2-1; D perhaps matches TRBD2 (6 bases). V gave up 9 bases and J gave up 0 bases, with 9 bases separating them. The CDR3 is 13 amino acids. CDR1 LNHDA and CDR2 SQIVND come from the germline V gene (reference sequence).

This clone occurred a few times. The chain uses TRBV28 and TRBJ2-2, with a possible D match to TRBD2 (6 bases). V was trimmed by 5 bases and J by 0 bases, leaving 7 bases between them. In germline, CDR1 is MDHEN, CDR2 SYDVKM. This CDR3 comprises 14 residues. As DNA, the CDR3 is TGTGCCAGCAGTGCGGGGCCGAACACCGGGGAGCTGTTTTTT. It yields the protein CASSAGPNTGELFF. The entire variable domain, with the rest obtained from reference TRBV28 and TRBJ2-2, is as follows: DVKVTQSSRYLVKRTGEKVFLECVQDMDHENMFWYRQDPGLGLRLIYFSYDVKMKEKGDIPEGYSVSREKKERFSLILESASTNQTSMYLCASSAGPNTGELFFGEGSRLTVL.

This clone was seen a handful of times. This chain connects TRBV4-1 to TRBJ2-1; D possibly corresponds to TRBD1 (5 bases). Trimming left V 1 base short and J 4 bases short, with 8 bases between. CDR3 length equals 14 residues. Germline lookup yields CDR1 MGHRA and CDR2 YSYEKL. CDR3 nucleotides: TGCGCCAGCAGCCAAGGGACAAATTACAATGAGCAGTTCTTC. Amino acids: CASSQGTNYNEQFF.

The chain couples TRBV4-2 to TRBJ2-7; a possible D gene is TRBD1 (6 bases). Germline-derived CDR1 and CDR2 are LGHNA and YNFKEQ. CDR3 length equals 15 residues. The V and J ends lost 1 base and 0 bases respectively, with 10 bases between them. The CDR3 here is CASSQVQGSSYEQYF. The CDR3 nucleotides read TGTGCCAGCAGCCAAGTTCAGGGGAGCTCCTACGAGCAGTACTTC.

This chain's CDR3 is CASSLGPTVGNEQFF. The CDR3 DNA follows: TGCGCCAGCAGCTTGGGCCCCACCGTCGGCAATGAGCAGTTCTTC. The V gene is TRBV5-1, the J gene TRBJ2-1; D unresolved. Germline lookup yields CDR1 SGHRS and CDR2 YFSETQ. This CDR3 is built from 15 residues. Trimming took off 0 bases at V and 6 bases at J, with 13 bases between the two ends.